These T cell receptor beta chains were read from a single sample in a study of PD-1 blockade in mismatch repair-deficient tumors. Assay: immunoSEQ multiplex PCR; the TCRdb copy retains only in-frame clones and omits some. The repertoire holds 15,000 or so clones, with 65% to 85% as singletons. Sequences were derived from PBMCs, sampled 4 weeks after starting pembrolizumab. Every receptor here comes from an adult with mismatch repair-deficient cancer. CDR3s include the opening cysteine and the closing phenylalanine or tryptophan. D genes are given only for firm matches. A clone size is listed for some rows: how often the clone was seen (once, few, many), or a class if it is expanded.

V,J,D,size,DNA,CDR3
TRBV15,TRBJ2-5,TRBD1,NA,TGTGCCACCAGTACCGACAGGGGGCCCCAAGAGACCCAGTACTTC,CATSTDRGPQETQYF
TRBV4-1,TRBJ2-5,TRBD1,few,TGCGCCAGCAGCCAAGGACAGGGGAGGGAGACCCAGTACTTC,CASSQGQGRETQYF
TRBV28,TRBJ1-3,NA,NA,TGTGCCAGCAGTTTATCACAGGGTTGGTCTGGAAACACCATATATTTT,CASSLSQGWSGNTIYF
TRBV7-3,TRBJ1-1,TRBD1,NA,TGTGCCAGCAGCCTTTTACCGGGACAGGGGGCGAAGCACACTGAAGCTTTCTTT,CASSLLPGQGAKHTEAFF
TRBV28,TRBJ1-4,TRBD1,NA,TGTGCCAGCAGCTCTTGGGGGGGACAGGGGGCAGAAACTAATGAAAAACTGTTTTTT,CASSSWGGQGAETNEKLFF
TRBV9,TRBJ2-7,NA,few,TGTGCCAGCAGCCCAGGGGCTCCCTACGAGCAGTACTTC,CASSPGAPYEQYF
TRBV6-5,TRBJ2-7,TRBD1,NA,TGTGCCAGCAGTTACTCAGCGGGACAGGGGGCCCACGAGCAGTACTTC,CASSYSAGQGAHEQYF
TRBV28,TRBJ2-7,NA,NA,TGTGCCAGCCATTCCCCCCTGTTGGGTCAGCGAGGAAACTACGAGCAGTACTTC,CASHSPLLGQRGNYEQYF
TRBV7-8,TRBJ1-5,TRBD1,NA,TGTGCCAGCAGCGACAGGGTTCGGGATCAGCCCCAGCATTTT,CASSDRVRDQPQHF
TRBV9,TRBJ2-1,NA,NA,TGTGCCAGCAGCGCAAGCGGAGGGTTCTACAATGAGCAGTTCTTC,CASSASGGFYNEQFF
TRBV5-1,TRBJ2-3,TRBD2,few,TGCGCCAGCAGCACGGGACTAGCGGAGCTCACAGATACGCAGTATTTT,CASSTGLAELTDTQYF
TRBV5-1,TRBJ2-1,TRBD2,NA,TGCGCCAGCAGCTTCGGGACTAGCTCCCGCAATGAGCAGTTCTTC,CASSFGTSSRNEQFF
TRBV9,TRBJ2-7,NA,few,TGTGCCAGCAGCGTAGGGAGGGAGTGGGTCGGCGAGCAGTACTTC,CASSVGREWVGEQYF
TRBV7-9,TRBJ2-7,NA,few,TGTGCCAGCAGCTTGACACAGGGTAGTCTGAACGAGCAGTACTTC,CASSLTQGSLNEQYF
TRBV10-3,TRBJ1-5,NA,NA,TGTGCCATCAGTGTTGGACGAACGGGGGGCCGACAGCCCCAGCATTTT,CAISVGRTGGRQPQHF
TRBV7-2,TRBJ1-2,TRBD1,NA,TGTGCCAGCAGCTTAAGAGGGGGCGAGCTTGGCTACACCTTC,CASSLRGGELGYTF
TRBV7-9,TRBJ1-5,NA,NA,TGTGCCAGCAGCTTCGCGGGGAATCAGCCCCAGCATTTT,CASSFAGNQPQHF
TRBV7-9,TRBJ1-2,NA,NA,TGTGCCAGCAGCTCAGGAGACAGTGCGGGCTACACCTTC,CASSSGDSAGYTF
TRBV7-3,TRBJ2-1,TRBD2,NA,TGTGCCAGCAGCCGACTAGCGGGAGGCGACAATGAGCAGTTCTTC,CASSRLAGGDNEQFF
TRBV7-3,TRBJ2-2,TRBD2,NA,TGTGCCAGCAGCTTCCTCGCGGGAGCGAGTACCGGGGAGCTGTTTTTT,CASSFLAGASTGELFF
TRBV7-9,TRBJ1-2,TRBD1,few,TGTGCCAGCAGCCACGGACAGGACTATGGCTACACCTTC,CASSHGQDYGYTF
TRBV2,TRBJ1-2,NA,NA,TGTGCCAGCAGTACAGGGCGCGGCTACACCTTC,CASSTGRGYTF
TRBV30,TRBJ1-2,NA,NA,TGTGCCTGGAATGTCCCGACCAGGACTAGGCGCTACACCTTC,CAWNVPTRTRRYTF
TRBV9,TRBJ2-2,NA,NA,TGTGCCAGCAGCGTAGTCCGGGGTTTGAACACCGGGGAGCTGTTTTTT,CASSVVRGLNTGELFF
TRBV6-5,TRBJ2-7,TRBD2,NA,TGTGCCAGCAGTTACCAGACTAGCGGGGTCTACGAGCAATACTTC,CASSYQTSGVYEQYF
TRBV7-6,TRBJ2-7,NA,once,TGTGCCAGCAGCCTTGGTACACAACGGGGCTCCTACGAGCAGTACTTC,CASSLGTQRGSYEQYF
TRBV7-9,TRBJ1-1,TRBD1,once,TGTGCCAGCAGCCTATTGACAGGGGGCAACACTGAAGCTTTCTTT,CASSLLTGGNTEAFF
TRBV11-2,TRBJ2-7,NA,NA,TGTGCCAGCAGCTCGTGGCTGGGGCGCGAGCAGTACTTC,CASSSWLGREQYF
TRBV2,TRBJ1-6,NA,NA,TGTGCCAGCAGTGAAGAGGGGCCTAGCTCCTATAATTCACCCCTCCACTTT,CASSEEGPSSYNSPLHF
TRBV19,TRBJ2-2,TRBD1,NA,TGTGCCAGTAATACGCCGGGACAGGGGACCGGGGAGCTGTTTTTT,CASNTPGQGTGELFF
TRBV19,TRBJ2-1,NA,NA,TGTGCCACCCTTCCGAGGGGGAGGGGCCATGAGCAGTTCTTC,CATLPRGRGHEQFF
TRBV15,TRBJ2-3,TRBD2,once,TGTGCCACCAGCAGGGGACTAGCAGCTAGCACAGATACGCAGTATTTT,CATSRGLAASTDTQYF
TRBV11-2,TRBJ1-6,NA,few,TGTGCCAGCAGCTCGGACACAGGGTATATCCTCCACTTT,CASSSDTGYILHF
TRBV28,TRBJ1-3,NA,NA,TGTGCCAGCAGTTCTTTTGGGGCGGCTGGAAACACCATATATTTT,CASSSFGAAGNTIYF
TRBV7-9,TRBJ2-3,TRBD2,once,TGTGCCAGCAGCCCCGGACTAGCGGGAGGATTTGATACGCAGTATTTT,CASSPGLAGGFDTQYF